The 24 T cell receptor beta chains given below trace back to one sample, sequenced in a study of blood T cells in healthy people across ages (dated by TCRdb to between 2014 and 2017). The protocol used for the library was 5' RACE. TCRdb records Illumina HiSeq 2500 as the sequencer. A second PCR of about 6 to 12 cycles was performed with a sample-barcoded 5' primer and a J-beta primer mix. TCRdb took the public reads, trimmed them with fastp at Q25, ran MiXCR for clone calling and kept in-frame beta chains. Identical CDR3 protein sequences are pooled into one entry, listed with their most common genes and DNA. Recorded for this sample are just over 800,000 distinct CDR3 sequences; around 62% of them occurred a single time. The ten most abundant clones make up 25% to 30% of the sample. The sample was blood. The receptors shown here come from a man aged 30-40 years in good health.

The chain employs TRBV9 and TRBJ2-1; D is unclear. Trimming removed 3 bases at V and 10 bases at J, with 14 bases between. Per the germline V gene, CDR1 is SGDLS and CDR2 is YYNGEE. The CDR3 is 13 amino acids. The CDR3: CASSGSGHREQFF. The CDR3 DNA follows: TGTGCCAGCAGCGGATCCGGGCATAGGGAGCAGTTCTTC. The full variable domain, completed using reference TRBV9 and TRBJ2-1, is DSGVTQTPKHLITATGQRVTLRCSPRSGDLSVYWYQQSLDQGLQFLIQYYNGEERAKGNILERFSAQQFPDLHSELNLSSLELGDSALYFCASSGSGHREQFFGPGTRLTVL.

The chain links TRBV4-3 to TRBJ1-2; 10 bases map to TRBD1. From germline, CDR1 is LGHNA and CDR2 YSLEER. The trim removed 3 bases at V and 2 bases at J, leaving 3 bases unmatched. The CDR3 sequence is 15 residues long. CDR3 in amino acids: CASSHVGQGNYGYTF. The CDR3 nucleotides are TGCGCCAGCAGCCATGTGGGACAGGGGAACTATGGCTACACCTTC.

Concerning this clonotype itself: A junction boundary mismatches the germline segment, possibly from a read error. CDR3 nucleotide sequence: TGTGCCGGCAGCGGGCAGGGTTTTGGTGGCTACACCTTC. Protein product: CAGSGQGFGGYTF. The rearrangement links TRBV11-2 to TRBJ1-2; D may be TRBD1 (5 bases). Germline-derived CDR1 and CDR2 are SGHAT and FQNNGV. This CDR3 spans 13 amino acids. Filled out from reference TRBV11-2 and TRBJ1-2, the complete variable domain reads EAGVAQSPRYKIIEKRQSVAFWCNPISGHATLYWYQQILGQGPKLLIQFQNNGVVDDSQLPKDRFSAERLKGVDSTLKIQPAKLEDSAVYLCAGSGQGFGGYTFGSGTRLTVV.

This chain connects TRBV9 to TRBJ2-5; the match to TRBD2 covers 16 bases. The CDR3 sequence is 18 residues long. Germline V gene lookup returns CDR1 SGDLS and CDR2 YYNGEE. Germline trimming cut 5 bases from V and 11 bases from J; bases unmatched to any gene: 18. The CDR3, as DNA: TGTGCCAGCAGAAAGGGACTAGCGGGGGGGCTCATTTTCGATGAGCAGTACTTC. Protein: CASRKGLAGGLIFDEQYF.

The sample holds a few counts of this clonotype. The rearrangement links TRBV28 to TRBJ1-2; no reliable D call. The CDR3 has 12 amino acids. V was trimmed by 5 bases and J by 8 bases, leaving 12 bases between them. Germline values: CDR1 MDHEN, CDR2 SYDVKM. CDR3 region: CASSRDLWGYTF. DNA of the CDR3: TGTGCCAGCAGTCGCGACCTCTGGGGCTACACCTTC.

The rearrangement uses TRBV29-1 and TRBJ1-2; no clear D. Germline V gives CDR1 SQVTM, CDR2 ANQGSEA. This CDR3 contains 13 residues. V was trimmed by 3 bases and J by 4 bases, leaving 12 bases between them. The CDR3 coding sequence is TGCAGCGTTGATCCAGGATATGCCTATGGCTACACCTTC. This sequence encodes CSVDPGYAYGYTF.

This chain connects TRBV28 to TRBJ2-4; D possibly corresponds to TRBD2 (8 bases). Trimming removed 6 bases at V and 13 bases at J, with 22 bases between. CDR3 length: 14 residues. Germline-derived CDR1 and CDR2 are MDHEN and SYDVKM. DNA of the CDR3: TGTGCCAGCAGACGTTCGGGAGGGGGCAATGAGCAGTACTTC. Amino acids: CASRRSGGGNEQYF.

The chain combines TRBV20-1 with TRBJ2-3; 7 bases are a match to TRBD2. The CDR3 spans 14 residues. After removal of 3 bases from V and 2 bases from J, the junction contained 5 bases not matched to a gene. Germline values: CDR1 DFQATT, CDR2 SNEGSKA (reference sequence). CDR3 nucleotide sequence: TGCAGTGCTAGCGCGGGGGTCTACACAGATACGCAGTATTTT. Its translation: CSASAGVYTDTQYF.

The chain joins TRBV6-5 to TRBJ2-1; D is ambiguous. CDR3 length: 12 residues. CDR1 MNHEY and CDR2 SVGAGI come from the germline V gene. V dropped 6 bases and J dropped 13 bases, with 16 bases sitting between them. The CDR3 loop reads CASSPRGGYQFF. For the CDR3, the DNA is TGTGCCAGCAGCCCCCGAGGTGGTTATCAGTTCTTC.

Concerning this clonotype itself: A junction boundary mismatches the germline segment, possibly from a read error. The V call is TRBV5-1, the J call TRBJ2-1; the match to TRBD2 covers 11 bases. CDR1 and CDR2 (germline): SGHRS, YFSETQ. This CDR3 has 16 amino acids. Here the CDR3 DNA reads TGTGCCAGCAGCTTAGTTCTAGCGGGGGGTTACAATGAGCAGTTCTTC. This sequence encodes CASSLVLAGGYNEQFF. The full variable domain, in which reference TRBV5-1 and TRBJ2-1 provide the parts outside the CDR3, is KAGVTQTPRYLIKTRGQQVTLSCSPISGHRSVSWYQQTPGQGLQFLFEYFSETQRNKGNFPGRFSGRQFSNSRSEMNVSTLELGDSALYLCASSLVLAGGYNEQFFGPGTRLTVL.

This clonotype was detected many times. The chain couples TRBV29-1 to TRBJ2-1; TRBD2 might be the D (5 bases). Trimming took 7 bases from V and 1 from J, leaving 11 bases between them. Germline assignment: CDR1 SQVTM and CDR2 ANQGSEA. The CDR3 extends over 13 amino acids. CDR3: CSAEGLSYNEQFF. CDR3 nucleotide sequence: TGCAGCGCTGAGGGTCTATCCTACAATGAGCAGTTCTTC.

The V gene is TRBV6-5, the J gene TRBJ1-1; D is uncertain. CDR1 MNHEY and CDR2 SVGAGI come from the germline V gene. V lost 5 bases and J lost 0, with 13 bases in between. The CDR3 has 15 residues. The DNA of the CDR3 is TGTGCCAGCAGTCGAACCGACCTCCTGAACACTGAAGCTTTCTTT. Amino acids: CASSRTDLLNTEAFF.

This chain links TRBV28 with TRBJ2-3, with TRBD2 matching 7 bases. The CDR3 has 16 residues. V lost 4 bases to trimming and J lost 4 bases; unmatched junction nucleotides: 11. Germline values: CDR1 MDHEN, CDR2 SYDVKM. The CDR3 loop is CASSSGGPRAADTQYF. Here the CDR3 DNA reads TGTGCCAGCAGTTCGGGGGGACCCCGGGCGGCAGATACGCAGTATTTT.

This clonotype occurred once. V and J are TRBV7-9 and TRBJ2-3, with TRBD1 matching 8 bases. The CDR3 is 15 residues long. With 3 bases clipped from V and 3 bases from J, the junction kept 5 bases outside the gene matches. CDR1 SEHNR and CDR2 FQNEAQ come from the germline V gene (reference sequence). The DNA of the CDR3 is TGTGCCAGCAGCTTCTCGACAGGGGAAACAGATACGCAGTATTTT. Residues: CASSFSTGETDTQYF.

The J gene is TRBJ2-5, the V gene TRBV9, with a possible D match to TRBD2 (6 bases). CDR3 length: 14 residues. The V end lost 3 bases, the J end lost 5 bases, and 14 bases lay between the germline ends. The germline V gene encodes CDR1 SGDLS and CDR2 YYNGEE. The CDR3 nucleotides read TGTGCCAGCAGCGGGGCGGAGGGATTGGAGACCCAGTACTTC. Encoded protein: CASSGAEGLETQYF.

This chain connects TRBV15 to TRBJ2-4; D is ambiguous. V lost 2 bases, J lost 0 bases, and 8 bases lay in between. CDR3 length: 15 amino acids. Germline CDR1 is LNHNV and CDR2 is YYDKDF (reference sequence). This chain's CDR3 is CATSRTSLAKNIQYF. The DNA of the CDR3 is TGTGCCACCAGCAGAACCTCTCTAGCCAAAAACATTCAGTACTTC.

This clonotype was detected only a few times. The gene calls are TRBV5-5 and TRBJ1-1, with unresolved D. CDR3 length: 16 residues. CDR1 is SGHKS and CDR2 is YYEKEE in the germline V gene (reference sequence). The germline V and J ends were trimmed by 4 bases and 0 bases, with 16 bases remaining between them. CDR3 protein: CASSPAWTELNTEAFF. The CDR3 DNA reads as TGTGCCAGCAGCCCCGCCTGGACGGAGTTGAACACTGAAGCTTTCTTT.

This clonotype has just a few counts. This chain joins TRBV12-3 or TRBV12-4 and TRBJ1-2, with a weak D call TRBD1 (5 bases). This CDR3 comprises 12 residues. V lost 7 bases and J 6 bases, leaving 12 bases between the germline ends. DNA of the CDR3: TGTGCCAGCACTCCAGGGAACCATGGCTACACCTTC. This gives the protein CASTPGNHGYTF.

This chain connects TRBV12-3 or TRBV12-4 to TRBJ2-5, with 7 bases matching TRBD2. This CDR3 is built from 14 residues. V lost 2 bases, J lost 2 bases, and 2 bases stayed unmatched. CDR3 residues: CASSLWGGQETQYF. CDR3 in DNA: TGTGCCAGCAGTTTATGGGGGGGTCAAGAGACCCAGTACTTC.

With respect to this clonotype: The junction differs from germline at one of its ends, possibly a read error. The rearrangement joins TRBV7-7 to TRBJ2-7; D tentatively fits TRBD1 or TRBD2 (7 bases each). The DNA end lines up better with TRBJ2-5; the J call may be wrong. The CDR3 sequence is 15 residues long. CDR1 is SSHAT and CDR2 is FNYEAQ in the germline V gene (reference sequence). The CDR3 DNA reads as TGTGCTAGCAGCAGCGGGACAGTCGCTCGGGAGACCCAGTACTTC. It encodes CASSSGTVARETQYF.

This sequence joins TRBV7-2 and TRBJ2-5; D perhaps matches TRBD2 (5 bases). The CDR3 contains 13 residues. CDR1 is SGHTA, CDR2 FQGNSA, per germline. V shed 1 base and J shed 4 bases, with 7 bases lying between them. CDR3 bases: TGTGCCAGCAGCTTAGTCGAGGGAGAGACCCAGTACTTC. Protein: CASSLVEGETQYF.

This clonotype came up a few times. The chain has TRBV5-5 and TRBJ2-7, with D hard to call. The CDR3 contains 14 residues. V dropped 1 base and J dropped 3 bases, with 11 bases sitting between them. In germline, CDR1 is SGHKS, CDR2 YYEKEE (reference sequence). In DNA form, the CDR3 reads TGTGCCAGCAGCTTGAAGGAGTACTACTACGAGCAGTACTTC. Translating it yields CASSLKEYYYEQYF.

As concerns this clonotype: A junction end diverges from the germline sequence, so it may reflect a read error. The chain carries TRBV25-1 and TRBJ2-4; D uncertain. The end of the DNA is better explained by TRBJ2-5, so the J call may be wrong. The CDR3 loop spans 12 amino acids. Germline-derived CDR1 and CDR2 are MGHDK and SYGVNS. The CDR3 loop reads CEIRALQETQYF. DNA of the CDR3: TGCGAAATTCGGGCCCTACAAGAGACCCAGTACTTC.

The rearrangement links TRBV6-2 or TRBV6-3 to TRBJ2-5, with D hard to call. This CDR3 spans 17 amino acids. From germline, CDR1 is MNHEY and CDR2 SVGEGT. Trimming shortened V by 4 bases and J by 0 bases, and 18 bases separated the two germline ends. This CDR3 is CASSLVSQTLYQETQYF. In DNA, the CDR3 is TGTGCCAGCAGTTTAGTTTCCCAAACGCTGTACCAAGAGACCCAGTACTTC.